This entry lists 4 T cell receptor beta chains sequenced from one sample in a study of technical replicates of blood from several donors. Produced via immunoSEQ multiplex PCR; TCRdb's table is partial and in-frame only. Found here are fewer than 85,000 clones, 90% to 95% of them singletons; the top ten hold 4.7%. The source material was PBMCs. These receptors all stem from a human donor in good health. Some clones in this sample may be carry-over from other donors' samples.

The chain is built from TRBV5-1 and TRBJ2-5; D possibly corresponds to TRBD2 (6 bases). CDR3 size: 14 residues. V was trimmed by 1 base and J by 2 bases, leaving 9 bases between them. Per germline, CDR1 SGHRS and CDR2 YFSETQ. CDR3 residues: CASSLFGGQETQYF. Here the CDR3 DNA reads TGCGCCAGCAGCTTGTTCGGGGGACAAGAGACCCAGTACTTC.

This clone was counted a few times. This chain joins TRBV30 and TRBJ1-2; 8 positions agree with TRBD1. The CDR3 has 14 amino acids. Looked up from germline, CDR1 is GTSNPN and CDR2 is SVGIG (reference sequence). The J segment lost 8 bases and the V segment lost 0 bases, leaving 8 bases of the junction unmatched. CDR3 DNA: TGTGCCTGGAGTGTACAGCAGGGGGCAGGGGGCTACACCTTC. Translation gives CAWSVQQGAGGYTF.

This chain links TRBV5-1 with TRBJ1-2; D might be TRBD1 (6 bases). Trimming left V 2 bases short and J 2 bases short, with 10 bases between. In germline, CDR1 is SGHRS, CDR2 YFSETQ. The CDR3 sequence is 14 residues long. The CDR3 coding sequence is TGCGCCAGCAGCTTAGGGGGGGCCAACTATGGCTACACCTTC. It is translated as CASSLGGANYGYTF.

The V and J genes are TRBV7-8 and TRBJ1-4; D is unclear. CDR1 is SGHVS and CDR2 is FQNEAQ in the germline V gene. This CDR3 contains 12 residues. V lost 5 bases and J lost 12, with 13 bases in between. The CDR3 region is CASSLPPEELFF. The CDR3 nucleotides are TGTGCCAGCAGCCTCCCACCCGAGGAACTGTTTTTT. Together with reference TRBV7-8 and TRBJ1-4, the CDR3 gives the full variable domain: GAGVSQSPRYKVAKRGQDVALRCDPISGHVSLFWYQQALGQGPEFLTYFQNEAQLDKSGLPSDRFFAERPEGSVSTLKIQRTQQEDSAVYLCASSLPPEELFFGSGTQLSVL.